This T cell receptor (beta chain) appears in the sequencing data of a study of vaccination and CD4 T cells after COVID-19. As for the study in general: Each control was exposed to a CEFX pool, an HIV-1 Nef pool, or no peptide at all.

The Oncomine TCR Beta short-read assay sequenced DNA from cultured CD4+ T cells. TCRdb fed the PCR reads into MiXCR, producing one record per CDR3 protein. The sample carries around 10,000 distinct CDR3 sequences, more than 45% recorded once. For this clonotype: Its antigen is unknown.

This CDR3 region has 13 residues. The V gene's germline CDR1 is MNHNS and CDR2 SASEGT. V was trimmed by 6 bases and J by 4 bases, leaving 12 bases between them. The treatment is: approximately nine-day PBMC culture with coronavirus spike peptide pools or control peptides (ViraFEST assay). This receptor was obtained from a human donor who had recovered from COVID-19. This sequence joins TRBV6-1 and TRBJ1-2, with D hard to call. The material sequenced was CD4+ T cells from blood, cultured in vitro. The CDR3 reads CASSQTSTYGYTF. DNA of the CDR3: TGTGCCAGCAGCCAGACAAGCACCTATGGCTACACCTTC.